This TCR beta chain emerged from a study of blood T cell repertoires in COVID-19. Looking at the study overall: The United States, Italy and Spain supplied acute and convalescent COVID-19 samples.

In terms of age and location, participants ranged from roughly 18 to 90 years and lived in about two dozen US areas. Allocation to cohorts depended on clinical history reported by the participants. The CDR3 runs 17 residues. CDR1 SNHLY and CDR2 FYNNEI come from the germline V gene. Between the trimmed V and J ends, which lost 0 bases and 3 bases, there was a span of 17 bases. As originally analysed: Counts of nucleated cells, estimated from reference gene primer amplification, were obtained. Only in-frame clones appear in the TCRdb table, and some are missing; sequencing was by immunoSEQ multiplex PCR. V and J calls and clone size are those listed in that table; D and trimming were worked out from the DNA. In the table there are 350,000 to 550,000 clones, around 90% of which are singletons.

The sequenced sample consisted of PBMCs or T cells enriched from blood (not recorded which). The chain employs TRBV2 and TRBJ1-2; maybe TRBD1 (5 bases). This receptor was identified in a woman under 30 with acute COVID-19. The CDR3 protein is CASSEAIPGLRDYGYTF. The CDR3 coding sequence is TGTGCCAGCAGTGAAGCGATACCGGGACTCCGAGACTATGGCTACACCTTC. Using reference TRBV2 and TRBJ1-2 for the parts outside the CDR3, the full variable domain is EPEVTQTPSHQVTQMGQEVILRCVPISNHLYFYWYRQILGQKVEFLVSFYNNEISEKSEIFDDQFSVERPDGSNFTLKIRSTKLEDSAMYFCASSEAIPGLRDYGYTFGSGTRLTVV.